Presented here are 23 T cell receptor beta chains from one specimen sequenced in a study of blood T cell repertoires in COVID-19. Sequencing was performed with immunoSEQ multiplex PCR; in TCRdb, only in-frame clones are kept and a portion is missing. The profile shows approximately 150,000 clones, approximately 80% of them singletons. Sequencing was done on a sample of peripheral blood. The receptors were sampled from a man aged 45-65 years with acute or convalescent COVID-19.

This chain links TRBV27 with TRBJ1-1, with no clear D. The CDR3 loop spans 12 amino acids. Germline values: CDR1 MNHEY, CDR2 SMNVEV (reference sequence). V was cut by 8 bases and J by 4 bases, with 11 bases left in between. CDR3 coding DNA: TGTGCCAGCCGGAGGGAGGGCACTGAAGCTTTCTTT. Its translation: CASRREGTEAFF.

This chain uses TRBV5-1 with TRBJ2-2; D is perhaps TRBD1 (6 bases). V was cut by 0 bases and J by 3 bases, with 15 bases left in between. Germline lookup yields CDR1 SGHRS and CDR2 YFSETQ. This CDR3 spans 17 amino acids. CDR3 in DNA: TGCGCCAGCAGCTTGGGGGGGTCAACAGGGCACACCGGGGAGCTGTTTTTT. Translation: CASSLGGSTGHTGELFF.

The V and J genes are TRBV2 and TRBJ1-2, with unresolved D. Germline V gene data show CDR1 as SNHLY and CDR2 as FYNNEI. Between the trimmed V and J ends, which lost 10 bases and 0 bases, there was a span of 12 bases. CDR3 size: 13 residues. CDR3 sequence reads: CATQEGPNYGYTF. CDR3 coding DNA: TGTGCCACCCAAGAGGGTCCTAACTATGGCTACACCTTC.

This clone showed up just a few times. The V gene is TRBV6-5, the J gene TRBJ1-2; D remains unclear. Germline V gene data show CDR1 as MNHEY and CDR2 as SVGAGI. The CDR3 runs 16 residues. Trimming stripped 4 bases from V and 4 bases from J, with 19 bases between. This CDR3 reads CASSSHITGYLYGYTF. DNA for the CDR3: TGTGCCAGCAGTTCCCATATAACGGGATATCTCTATGGCTACACCTTC.

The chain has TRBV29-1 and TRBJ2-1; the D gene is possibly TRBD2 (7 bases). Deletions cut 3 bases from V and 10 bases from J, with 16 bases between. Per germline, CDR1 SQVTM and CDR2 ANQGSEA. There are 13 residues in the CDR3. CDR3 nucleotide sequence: TGCAGCGTTGAGGCGGGGGCCGTTAGGGAGCAGTTCTTC. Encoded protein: CSVEAGAVREQFF.

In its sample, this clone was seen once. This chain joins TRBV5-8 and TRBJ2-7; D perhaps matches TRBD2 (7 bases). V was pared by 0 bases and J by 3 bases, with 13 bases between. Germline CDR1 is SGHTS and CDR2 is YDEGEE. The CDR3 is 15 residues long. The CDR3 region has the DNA TGTGCCAGCAGCTTGGTGGCGGGGGCTATCTACGAGCAGTACGTC. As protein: CASSLVAGAIYEQYV.

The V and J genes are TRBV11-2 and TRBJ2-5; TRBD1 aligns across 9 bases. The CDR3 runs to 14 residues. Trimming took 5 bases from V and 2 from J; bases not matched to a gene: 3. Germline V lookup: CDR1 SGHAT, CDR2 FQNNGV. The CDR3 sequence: CASSRGTGQETQYF. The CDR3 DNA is TGTGCCAGCAGCCGCGGGACAGGGCAAGAGACCCAGTACTTC. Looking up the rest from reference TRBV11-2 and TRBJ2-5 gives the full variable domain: EAGVAQSPRYKIIEKRQSVAFWCNPISGHATLYWYQQILGQGPKLLIQFQNNGVVDDSQLPKDRFSAERLKGVDSTLKIQPAKLEDSAVYLCASSRGTGQETQYFGPGTRLLVL.

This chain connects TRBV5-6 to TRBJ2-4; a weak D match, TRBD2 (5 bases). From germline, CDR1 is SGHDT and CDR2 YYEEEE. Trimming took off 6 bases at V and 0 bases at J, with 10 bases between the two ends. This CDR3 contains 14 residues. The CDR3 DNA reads TGTGCCAGCACCCCCCGGGGAGCCAAAAACATTCAGTACTTC. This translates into CASTPRGAKNIQYF. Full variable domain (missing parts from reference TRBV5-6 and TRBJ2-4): DAGVTQSPTHLIKTRGQQVTLRCSPKSGHDTVSWYQQALGQGPQFIFQYYEEEERQRGNFPDRFSGHQFPNYSSELNVNALLLGDSALYLCASTPRGAKNIQYFGAGTRLSVL.

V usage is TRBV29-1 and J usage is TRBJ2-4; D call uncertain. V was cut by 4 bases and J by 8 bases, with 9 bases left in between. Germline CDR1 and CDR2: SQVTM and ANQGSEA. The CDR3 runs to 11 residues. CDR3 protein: CSVVVIDIQYF. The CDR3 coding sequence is TGCAGCGTTGTAGTAATAGACATTCAGTACTTC.

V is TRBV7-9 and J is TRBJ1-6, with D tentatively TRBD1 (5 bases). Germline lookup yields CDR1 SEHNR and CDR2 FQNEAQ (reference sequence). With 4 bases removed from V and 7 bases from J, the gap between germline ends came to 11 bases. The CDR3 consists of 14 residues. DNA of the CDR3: TGTGCCAGCAGCTCGGGGGTGGGCAATTCACCCCTCCACTTT. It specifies CASSSGVGNSPLHF.

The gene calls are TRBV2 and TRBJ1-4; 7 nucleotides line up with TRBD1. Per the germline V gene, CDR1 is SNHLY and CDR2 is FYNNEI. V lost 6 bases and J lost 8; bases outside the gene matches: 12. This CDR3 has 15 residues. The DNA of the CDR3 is TGTGCCAGCAGGGAATTAACAGGGGTCGGGGAAAAACTGTTTTTT. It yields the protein CASRELTGVGEKLFF.

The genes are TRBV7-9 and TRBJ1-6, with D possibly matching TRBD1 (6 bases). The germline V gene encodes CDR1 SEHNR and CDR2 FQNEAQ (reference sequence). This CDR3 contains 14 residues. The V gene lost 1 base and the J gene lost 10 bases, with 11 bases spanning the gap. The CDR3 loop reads CASSLEGGGSPLHF. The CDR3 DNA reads TGTGCCAGCAGCTTAGAAGGGGGTGGGTCACCCCTCCACTTT. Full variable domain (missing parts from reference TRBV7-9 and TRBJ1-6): DTGVSQNPRHKITKRGQNVTFRCDPISEHNRLYWYRQTLGQGPEFLTYFQNEAQLEKSRLLSDRFSAERPKGSFSTLEIQRTEQGDSAMYLCASSLEGGGSPLHFGNGTRLTVT.

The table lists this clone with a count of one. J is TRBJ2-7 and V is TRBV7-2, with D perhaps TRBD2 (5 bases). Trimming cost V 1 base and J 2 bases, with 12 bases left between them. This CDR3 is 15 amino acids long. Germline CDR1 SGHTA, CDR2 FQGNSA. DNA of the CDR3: TGTGCCAGCAGCTTAGATCTGGGGAGCGCCTACGAGCAGTACTTC. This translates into CASSLDLGSAYEQYF.

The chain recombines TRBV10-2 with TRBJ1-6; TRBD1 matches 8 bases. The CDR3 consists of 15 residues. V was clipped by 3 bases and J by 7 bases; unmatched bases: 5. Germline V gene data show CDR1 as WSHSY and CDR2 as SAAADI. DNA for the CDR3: TGCGCCAGCAGTGAAGCAGGGGGCGTCAATTCACCCCTCCACTTT. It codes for CASSEAGGVNSPLHF.

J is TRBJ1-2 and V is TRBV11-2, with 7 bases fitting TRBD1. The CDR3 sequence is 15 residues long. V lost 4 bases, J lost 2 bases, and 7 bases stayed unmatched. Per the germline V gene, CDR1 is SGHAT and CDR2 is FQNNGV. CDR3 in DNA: TGTGCCAGCAGCTCCGTGGACAGGCCGAACTATGGCTACACCTTC. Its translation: CASSSVDRPNYGYTF.

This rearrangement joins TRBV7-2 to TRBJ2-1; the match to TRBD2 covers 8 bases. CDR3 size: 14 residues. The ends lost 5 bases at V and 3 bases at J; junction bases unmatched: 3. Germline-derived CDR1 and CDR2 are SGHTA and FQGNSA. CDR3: CASSRRGGYNEQFF. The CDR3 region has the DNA TGTGCCAGCAGCCGTCGGGGGGGCTACAATGAGCAGTTCTTC.

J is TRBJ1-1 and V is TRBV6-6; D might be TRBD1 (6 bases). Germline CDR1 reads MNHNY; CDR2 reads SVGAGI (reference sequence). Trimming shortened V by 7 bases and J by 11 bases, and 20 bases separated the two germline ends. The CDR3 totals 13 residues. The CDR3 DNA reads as TGTGCCAGCACCCCCAGTCCCGGGGGGCAGGCTTTCTTT. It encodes CASTPSPGGQAFF.

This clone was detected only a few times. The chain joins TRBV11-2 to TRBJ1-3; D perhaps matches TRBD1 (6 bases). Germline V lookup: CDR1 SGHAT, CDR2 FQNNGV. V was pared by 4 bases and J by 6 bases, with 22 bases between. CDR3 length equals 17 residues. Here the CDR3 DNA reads TGTGCCAGCAGCTCCCGGGGGGCGCAGGGCGATGTAAACACCATATATTTT. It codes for CASSSRGAQGDVNTIYF.

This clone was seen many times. For the CDR3, the DNA is TGCAGCGTTGGAGGCGGGGGGTCCGACTATTACACCGGGGAGCTGTTTTTT. Encoded protein: CSVGGGGSDYYTGELFF. The chain carries TRBV29-1 and TRBJ2-2; 8 positions match TRBD2. This CDR3 region has 17 residues. V dropped 4 bases and J dropped 3; count of bases not matched to a gene: 13. Per the germline V gene, CDR1 is SQVTM and CDR2 is ANQGSEA.

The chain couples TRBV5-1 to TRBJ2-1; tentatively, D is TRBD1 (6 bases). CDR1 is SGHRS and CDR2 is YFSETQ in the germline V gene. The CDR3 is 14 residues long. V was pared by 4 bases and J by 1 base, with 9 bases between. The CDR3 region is CASSGDTSYNEQFF. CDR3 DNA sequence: TGCGCCAGCAGCGGGGACACTTCCTACAATGAGCAGTTCTTC.

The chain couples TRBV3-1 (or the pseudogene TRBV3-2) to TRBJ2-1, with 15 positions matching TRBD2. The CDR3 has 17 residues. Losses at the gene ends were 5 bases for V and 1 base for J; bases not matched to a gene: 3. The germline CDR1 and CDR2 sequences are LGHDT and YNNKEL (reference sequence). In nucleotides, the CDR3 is TGTGCCAGCAGCAGGGGACTAGCGGGGGGATCCTACAATGAGCAGTTCTTC. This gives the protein CASSRGLAGGSYNEQFF.

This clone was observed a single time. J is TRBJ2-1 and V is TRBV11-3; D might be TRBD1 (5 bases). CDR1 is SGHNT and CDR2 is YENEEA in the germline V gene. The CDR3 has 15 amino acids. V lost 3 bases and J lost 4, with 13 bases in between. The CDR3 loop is CASSLGRAGYNEQFF. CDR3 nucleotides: TGTGCCAGCAGCTTGGGTCGAGCAGGGTACAATGAGCAGTTCTTC.

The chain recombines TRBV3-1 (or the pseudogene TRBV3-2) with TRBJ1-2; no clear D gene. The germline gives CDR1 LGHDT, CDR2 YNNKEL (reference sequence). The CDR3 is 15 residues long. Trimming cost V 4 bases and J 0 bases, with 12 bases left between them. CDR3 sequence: CASSPEGFTNYGYTF. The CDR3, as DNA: TGTGCCAGCAGCCCGGAGGGCTTCACTAACTATGGCTACACCTTC.